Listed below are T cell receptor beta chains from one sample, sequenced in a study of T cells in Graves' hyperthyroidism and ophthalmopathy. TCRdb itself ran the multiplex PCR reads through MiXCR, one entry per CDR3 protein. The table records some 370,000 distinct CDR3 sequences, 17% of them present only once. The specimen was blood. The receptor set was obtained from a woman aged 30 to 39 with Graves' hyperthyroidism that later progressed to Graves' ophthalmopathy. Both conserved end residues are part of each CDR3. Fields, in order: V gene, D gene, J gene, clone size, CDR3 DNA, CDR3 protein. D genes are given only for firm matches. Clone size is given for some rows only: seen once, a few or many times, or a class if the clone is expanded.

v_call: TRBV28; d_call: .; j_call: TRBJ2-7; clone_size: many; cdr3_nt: TGTGCCAGCAGTTTGAGAGCGGGCGACGAGCAGTACTTC; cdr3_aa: CASSLRAGDEQYF
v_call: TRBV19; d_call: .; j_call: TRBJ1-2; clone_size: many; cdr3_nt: TGTGCCAGTAGTAAGGGAAATCGGGGCTACACCTTC; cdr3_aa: CASSKGNRGYTF
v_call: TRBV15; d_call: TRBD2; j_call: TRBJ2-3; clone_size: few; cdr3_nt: TGTGCCACCAGCAGTAGCGGGAGCAATGCAGATACGCAGTATTTT; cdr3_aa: CATSSSGSNADTQYF
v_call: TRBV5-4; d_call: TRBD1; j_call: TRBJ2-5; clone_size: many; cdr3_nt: TGTGCCAGCAGCTCATCAACTCGGACAGGGGAAGAGACCCAGTACTTC; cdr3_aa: CASSSSTRTGEETQYF
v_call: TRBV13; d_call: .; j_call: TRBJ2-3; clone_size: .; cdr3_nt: TGTGCCAGCAGCTATTTTGGAGTCTGGGGTGATACGCAGTATTTT; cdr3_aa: CASSYFGVWGDTQYF
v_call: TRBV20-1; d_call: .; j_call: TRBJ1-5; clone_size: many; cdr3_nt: TGCAGTGCTAGTTTTACAGACAATCAGCCCCAGCATTTT; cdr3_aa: CSASFTDNQPQHF
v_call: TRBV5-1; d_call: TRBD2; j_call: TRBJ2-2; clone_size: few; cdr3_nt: TGCGCCAGCAGTACTAGCGGGGGGGCGACCACCGGGGAGCTGTTTTTT; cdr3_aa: CASSTSGGATTGELFF
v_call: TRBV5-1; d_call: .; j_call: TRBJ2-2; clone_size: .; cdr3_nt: TGCGCCAGCAGCTTTGGAGGGCCCACCGGGGAGCTGTTTTTT; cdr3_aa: CASSFGGPTGELFF
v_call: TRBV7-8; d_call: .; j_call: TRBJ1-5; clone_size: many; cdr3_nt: TGTGCCAGCAGCTCGAGGGGTCAGCCCCAGCATTTT; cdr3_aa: CASSSRGQPQHF
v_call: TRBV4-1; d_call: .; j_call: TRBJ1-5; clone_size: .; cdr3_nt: TGCGCCAGCAGCCAAGATAAAGGGGAAAATCAGCCCCAGCATTTT; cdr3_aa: CASSQDKGENQPQHF
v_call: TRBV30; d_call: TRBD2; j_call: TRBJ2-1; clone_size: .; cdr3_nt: TGTGCCTGGAGCGTTTCACGGATTAGCGGGTCTCAAAATGAGCAGTTCTTC; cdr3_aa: CAWSVSRISGSQNEQFF
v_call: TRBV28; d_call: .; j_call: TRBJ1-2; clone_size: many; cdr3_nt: TGTGCCAGCAGCCGCTACGGACAGCCCAACTATGGCTACACCTTC; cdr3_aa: CASSRYGQPNYGYTF
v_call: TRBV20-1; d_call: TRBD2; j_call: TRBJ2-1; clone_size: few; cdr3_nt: TGCAGTGCCGTTGATAGGACTAGCGGTCACAATGAGCAGTTCTTC; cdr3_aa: CSAVDRTSGHNEQFF
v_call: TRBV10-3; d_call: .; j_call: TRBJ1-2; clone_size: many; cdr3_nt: TGTGCCATCAGTGAGCGTCAGGGTCGGGGGATTCTCTATGGCTACACCTTC; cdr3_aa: CAISERQGRGILYGYTF
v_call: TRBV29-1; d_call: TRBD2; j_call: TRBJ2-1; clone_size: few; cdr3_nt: TGCAGCGTTACCGGACTAGCGGAGAGTGAGCAGTTCTTC; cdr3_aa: CSVTGLAESEQFF
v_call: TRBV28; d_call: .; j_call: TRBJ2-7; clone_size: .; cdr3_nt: TGTGCCAGCAGTTTAGGTGGTTTGTACGAGCAGTACTTC; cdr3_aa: CASSLGGLYEQYF
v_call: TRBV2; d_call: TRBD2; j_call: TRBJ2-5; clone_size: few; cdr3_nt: TGTGCCAGCAGTGAAATTGTCGCTAGCGGGGACCAGGAGACCCAGTACTTC; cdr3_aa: CASSEIVASGDQETQYF
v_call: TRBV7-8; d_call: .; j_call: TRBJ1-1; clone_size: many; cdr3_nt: TGTGCCAGCAGCTTAGCCACTATGAACACTGAAGCTTTCTTT; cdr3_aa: CASSLATMNTEAFF
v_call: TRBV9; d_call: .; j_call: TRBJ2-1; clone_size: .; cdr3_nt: TGTGCCTCAGGGACCAATGAGCAGTTCTTC; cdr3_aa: CASGTNEQFF
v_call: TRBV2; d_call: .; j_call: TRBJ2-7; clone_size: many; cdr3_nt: TGTGCCAGCAGTCGTGAAACCTACGAGCAGTACTTC; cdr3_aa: CASSRETYEQYF
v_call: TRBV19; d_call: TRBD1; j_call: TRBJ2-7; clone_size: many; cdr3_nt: TGTGCCAGTAGTATACTCCGGACAGGGGGACTTGACGAGCAGTACTTC; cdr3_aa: CASSILRTGGLDEQYF
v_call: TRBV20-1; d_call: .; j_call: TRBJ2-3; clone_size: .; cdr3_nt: TGCAGTGCTAGCGGAGGGGCGGAGACAGATACGCAGTATTTT; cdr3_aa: CSASGGAETDTQYF
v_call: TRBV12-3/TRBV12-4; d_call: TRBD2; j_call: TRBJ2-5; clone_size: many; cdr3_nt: TGTGCCAGCAGTTTAGCAAGACTAGCGGGGAATCAGTACTTC; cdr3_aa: CASSLARLAGNQYF
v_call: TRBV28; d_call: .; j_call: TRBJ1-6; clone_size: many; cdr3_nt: TGTGCCAGCACCCCACCGGGACGGCCCTCCACCCTCCACTTT; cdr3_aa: CASTPPGRPSTLHF
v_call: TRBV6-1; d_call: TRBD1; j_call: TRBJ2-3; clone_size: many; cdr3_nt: TGTGCCAGCAGTGAAGAGGCAGGGGGCCGGAGCACAGATACGCAGTATTTT; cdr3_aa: CASSEEAGGRSTDTQYF
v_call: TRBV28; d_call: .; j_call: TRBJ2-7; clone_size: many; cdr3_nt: TGTGCCAGCAGTTCCCCCGTCTTGACAGGTAACCTAAACGAGCAGTACTTC; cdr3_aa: CASSSPVLTGNLNEQYF
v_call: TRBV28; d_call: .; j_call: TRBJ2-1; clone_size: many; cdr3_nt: TGTGCCAGCAGTAGGGGGTTTTTAAATGAGCAGTTCTTC; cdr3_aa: CASSRGFLNEQFF
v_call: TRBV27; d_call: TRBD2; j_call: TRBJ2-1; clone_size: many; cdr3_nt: TGTGCCAGCAGTTTACGGACTAGGCGCAATGAGCAGTTCTTC; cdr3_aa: CASSLRTRRNEQFF
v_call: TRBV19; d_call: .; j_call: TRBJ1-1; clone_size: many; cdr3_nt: TGTGCCAGTAGTAAGGGTCTGGACACTGAAGCTTTCTTT; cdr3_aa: CASSKGLDTEAFF
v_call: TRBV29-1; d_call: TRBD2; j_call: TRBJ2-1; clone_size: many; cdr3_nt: TGCAGCGTTGCCCTCCTTGGACTAGCGGGAGGGTCCTACAATGAGCAGTTCTTC; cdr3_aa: CSVALLGLAGGSYNEQFF
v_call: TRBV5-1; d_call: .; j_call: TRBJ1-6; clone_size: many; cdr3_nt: TGCGCCAGCAGCTTCGAGGGGGACTCACCCCTCCACTTT; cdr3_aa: CASSFEGDSPLHF
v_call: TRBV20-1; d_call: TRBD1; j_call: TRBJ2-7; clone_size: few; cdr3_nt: TGCAGTGCTAGAGTAGGGGGCCGCCCTCGCGACGAGCAGTACTTC; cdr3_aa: CSARVGGRPRDEQYF
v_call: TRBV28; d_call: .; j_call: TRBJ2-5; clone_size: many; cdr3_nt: TGTGCCAGCAGTCTCCGGGACGCGAACCAAGAGACCCAGTACTTC; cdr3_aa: CASSLRDANQETQYF
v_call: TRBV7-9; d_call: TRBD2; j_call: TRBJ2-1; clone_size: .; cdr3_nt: TGTGCCAGCAGCGCTTGGGACACCGGGACTAGCGGGAGTACTGAGCAGTTCTTC; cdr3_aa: CASSAWDTGTSGSTEQFF
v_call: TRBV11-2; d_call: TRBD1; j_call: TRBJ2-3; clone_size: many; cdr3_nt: TGTGCCAGCAGCGCTTGGACAGGGAATAGCGCAGATACGCAGTATTTT; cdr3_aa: CASSAWTGNSADTQYF
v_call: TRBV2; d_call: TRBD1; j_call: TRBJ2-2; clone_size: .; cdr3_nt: TGTGCCAGCGGGGGGACAGGCCGGGAGCTGTTTTTT; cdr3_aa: CASGGTGRELFF
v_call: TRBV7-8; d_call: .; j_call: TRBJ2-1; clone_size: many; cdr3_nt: TGTGCCAGCACCCCCAGGGGAGTGGTCTACAATGAGCAGTTCTTC; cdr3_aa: CASTPRGVVYNEQFF
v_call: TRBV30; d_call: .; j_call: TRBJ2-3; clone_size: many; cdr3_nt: TGTGCCTGGGTTGCGGAAGCAGATACGCAGTATTTT; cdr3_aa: CAWVAEADTQYF
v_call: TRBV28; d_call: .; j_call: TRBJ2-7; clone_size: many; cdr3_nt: TGTGCCAGCGGGAGGGGGGATGTGTACGAGCAGTACTTC; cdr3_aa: CASGRGDVYEQYF
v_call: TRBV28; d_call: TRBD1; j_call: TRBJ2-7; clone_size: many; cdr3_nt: TGTGCCAGCAGTTTAGGGACAGGGGACGAGCAGTACTTC; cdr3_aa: CASSLGTGDEQYF
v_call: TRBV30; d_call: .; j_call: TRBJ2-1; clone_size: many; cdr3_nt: TGTGCCTGGAGTCCCGCCGGGAATGCGGGAAAGTTCTTC; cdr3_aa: CAWSPAGNAGKFF
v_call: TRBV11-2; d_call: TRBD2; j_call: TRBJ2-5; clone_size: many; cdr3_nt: TGTGCCAGCAGCTGGGAGCGGGGTTTGGAGACCCAGTACTTC; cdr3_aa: CASSWERGLETQYF
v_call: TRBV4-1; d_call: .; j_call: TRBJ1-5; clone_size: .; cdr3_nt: TGCGCCAGCAGCCCGCGATGGGGGGCCGGTCAGCCCCAGCATTTT; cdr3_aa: CASSPRWGAGQPQHF
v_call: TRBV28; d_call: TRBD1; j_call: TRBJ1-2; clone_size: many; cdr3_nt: TGTGCCAGCAGTTCGCCCGGGACAGGGCTTTATGGCTACACCTTC; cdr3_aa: CASSSPGTGLYGYTF
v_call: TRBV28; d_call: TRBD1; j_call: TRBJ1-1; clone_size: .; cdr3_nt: TGTGCCAGCAGTTTACCTCGACAGGGTCTTGCTGAAGCTTTCTTT; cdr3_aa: CASSLPRQGLAEAFF
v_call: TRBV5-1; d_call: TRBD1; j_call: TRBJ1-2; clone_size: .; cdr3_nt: TGCGCCAGCAGCCCGGGACAGGGGGCCGCCTGGGATGGCTACACCTTC; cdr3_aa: CASSPGQGAAWDGYTF
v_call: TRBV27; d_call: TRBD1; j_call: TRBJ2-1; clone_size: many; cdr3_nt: TGTGCCAGCAGTCCTTGGACAGGGGTTGAGCAGTTCTTC; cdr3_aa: CASSPWTGVEQFF
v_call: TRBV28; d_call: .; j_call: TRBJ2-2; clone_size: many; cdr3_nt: TGTGCCAGCAGCTACCAGGGAGGGGAGCTGTTTTTT; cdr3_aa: CASSYQGGELFF
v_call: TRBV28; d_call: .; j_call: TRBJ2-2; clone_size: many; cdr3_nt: TGTGCCAGCAGTTCTGGGACCGCTCCCACCGGGGAGCTGTTTTTT; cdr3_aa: CASSSGTAPTGELFF
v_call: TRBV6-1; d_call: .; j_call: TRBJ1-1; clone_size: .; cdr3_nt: TGTGCCAGCAGTGAAATACGCGGAACTGAAGCTTTCTTT; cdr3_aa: CASSEIRGTEAFF
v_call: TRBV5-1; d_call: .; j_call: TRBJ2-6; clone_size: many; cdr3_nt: TGCGCCAGCAGCTTGGTCCTGGGGGCCAACGTCCTGACTTTC; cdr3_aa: CASSLVLGANVLTF
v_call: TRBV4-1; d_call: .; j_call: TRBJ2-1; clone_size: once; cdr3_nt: TGCGCCAGCAGCCAAGAAGGAAGGCAGTACAATGAGCAGTTCTTC; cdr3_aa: CASSQEGRQYNEQFF
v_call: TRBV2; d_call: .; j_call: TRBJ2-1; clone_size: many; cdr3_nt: TGTGCCAGCAGTTCAAGGGCTACCTACAATGAGCAGTTCTTC; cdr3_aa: CASSSRATYNEQFF